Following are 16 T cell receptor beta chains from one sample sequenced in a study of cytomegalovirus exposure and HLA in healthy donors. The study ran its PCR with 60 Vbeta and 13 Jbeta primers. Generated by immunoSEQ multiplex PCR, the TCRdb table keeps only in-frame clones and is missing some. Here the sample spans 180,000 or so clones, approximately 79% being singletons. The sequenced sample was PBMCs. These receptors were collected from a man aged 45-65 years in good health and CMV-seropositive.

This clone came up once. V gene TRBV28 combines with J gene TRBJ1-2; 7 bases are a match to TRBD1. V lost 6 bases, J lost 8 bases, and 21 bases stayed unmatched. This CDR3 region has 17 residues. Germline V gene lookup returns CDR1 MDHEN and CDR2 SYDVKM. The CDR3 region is CASSHPLGQSRGGGYTF. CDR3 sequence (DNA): TGTGCCAGCAGCCATCCCTTGGGACAGTCCCGTGGGGGGGGCTACACCTTC.

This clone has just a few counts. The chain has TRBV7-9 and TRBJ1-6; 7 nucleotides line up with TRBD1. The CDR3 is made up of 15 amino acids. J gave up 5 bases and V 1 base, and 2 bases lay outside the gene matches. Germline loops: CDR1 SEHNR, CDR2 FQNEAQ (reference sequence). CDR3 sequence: CASSLGQGDNSPLHF. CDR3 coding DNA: TGTGCCAGCAGCTTAGGGCAGGGGGATAATTCACCCCTCCACTTT.

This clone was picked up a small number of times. CDR3 loop: CASGRGIGEQETQYF. The CDR3 DNA is TGTGCCAGCGGAAGGGGGATAGGGGAACAAGAGACCCAGTACTTC. The chain is built from TRBV6-1 and TRBJ2-5; D is possibly TRBD1 (6 bases). The CDR3 totals 15 residues. Deletions cut 8 bases from V and 2 bases from J, with 18 bases between. Germline V gene data show CDR1 as MNHNS and CDR2 as SASEGT.

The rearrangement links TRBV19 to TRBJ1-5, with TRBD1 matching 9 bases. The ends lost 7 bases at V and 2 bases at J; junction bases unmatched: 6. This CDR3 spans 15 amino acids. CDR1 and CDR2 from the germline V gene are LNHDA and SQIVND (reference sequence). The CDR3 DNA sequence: TGTGCCAGTACTCACACAGGGGGCGGCAATCAGCCCCAGCATTTT. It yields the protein CASTHTGGGNQPQHF.

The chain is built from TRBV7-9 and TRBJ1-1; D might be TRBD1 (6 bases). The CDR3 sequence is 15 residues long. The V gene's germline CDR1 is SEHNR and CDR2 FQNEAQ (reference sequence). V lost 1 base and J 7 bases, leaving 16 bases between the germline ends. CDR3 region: CASSLGPGDTGEAFF. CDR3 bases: TGTGCCAGCAGCTTAGGGCCAGGGGATACTGGTGAAGCTTTCTTT.

CDR3 amino acids: CASSPNRSNQPQHF. The CDR3 DNA reads as TGTGCCAGCAGCCCAAACAGGAGCAATCAGCCCCAGCATTTT. V usage is TRBV27 and J usage is TRBJ1-5; D perhaps matches TRBD1 (5 bases). Germline-derived CDR1 and CDR2 are MNHEY and SMNVEV (reference sequence). Trimming removed 6 bases from V and 1 base from J, with 10 bases in between. The length of the CDR3 is 14 residues.

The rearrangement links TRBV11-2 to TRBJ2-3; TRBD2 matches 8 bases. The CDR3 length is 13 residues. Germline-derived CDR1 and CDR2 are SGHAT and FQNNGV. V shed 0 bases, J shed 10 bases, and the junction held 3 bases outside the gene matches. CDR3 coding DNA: TGTGCCAGCAGCTTAGATCAGGGACTAGCGCAGTATTTT. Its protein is CASSLDQGLAQYF.

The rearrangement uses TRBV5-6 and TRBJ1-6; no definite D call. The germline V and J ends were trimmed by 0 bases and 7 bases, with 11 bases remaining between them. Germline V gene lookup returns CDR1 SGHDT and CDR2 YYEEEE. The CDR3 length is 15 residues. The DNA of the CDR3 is TGTGCCAGCAGCTTGGGACGTCGCGGCAATTCACCCCTCCACTTT. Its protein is CASSLGRRGNSPLHF. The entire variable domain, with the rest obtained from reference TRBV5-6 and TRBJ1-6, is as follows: DAGVTQSPTHLIKTRGQQVTLRCSPKSGHDTVSWYQQALGQGPQFIFQYYEEEERQRGNFPDRFSGHQFPNYSSELNVNALLLGDSALYLCASSLGRRGNSPLHFGNGTRLTVT.

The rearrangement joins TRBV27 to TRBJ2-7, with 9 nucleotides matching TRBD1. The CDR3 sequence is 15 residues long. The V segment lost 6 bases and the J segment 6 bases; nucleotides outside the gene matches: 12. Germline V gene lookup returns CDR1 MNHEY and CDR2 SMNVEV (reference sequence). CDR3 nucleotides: TGTGCCAGCAGCCGGGGGACAGGGTTAGGGAGCGAGCAGTACGTC. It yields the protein CASSRGTGLGSEQYV.

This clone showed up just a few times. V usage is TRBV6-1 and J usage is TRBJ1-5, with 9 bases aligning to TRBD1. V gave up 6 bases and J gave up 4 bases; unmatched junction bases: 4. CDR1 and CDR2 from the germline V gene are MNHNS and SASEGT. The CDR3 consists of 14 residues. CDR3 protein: CASRGQGENQPQHF. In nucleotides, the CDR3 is TGTGCCAGCAGGGGACAGGGAGAGAATCAGCCCCAGCATTTT.

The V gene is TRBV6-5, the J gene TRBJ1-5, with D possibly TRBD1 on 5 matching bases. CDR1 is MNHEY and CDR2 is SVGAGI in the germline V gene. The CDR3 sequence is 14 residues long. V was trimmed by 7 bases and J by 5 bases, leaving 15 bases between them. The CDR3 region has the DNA TGTGCCAGCACCGTTGCAGGGTCCGATCAGCCCCAGCATTTT. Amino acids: CASTVAGSDQPQHF.

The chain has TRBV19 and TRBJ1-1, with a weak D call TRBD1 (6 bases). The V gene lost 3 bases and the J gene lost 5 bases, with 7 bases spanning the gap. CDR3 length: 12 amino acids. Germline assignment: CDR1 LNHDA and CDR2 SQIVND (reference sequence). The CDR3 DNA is TGTGCCAGTAGTATTACAGGGACTGAAGCTTTCTTT. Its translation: CASSITGTEAFF.

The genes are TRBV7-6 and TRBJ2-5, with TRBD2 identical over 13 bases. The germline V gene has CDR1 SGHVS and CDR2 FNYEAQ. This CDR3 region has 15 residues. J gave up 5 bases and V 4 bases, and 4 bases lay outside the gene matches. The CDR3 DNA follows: TGTGCCAGCAGCTCAGGGACTAGCGGGGCCGAGACCCAGTACTTC. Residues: CASSSGTSGAETQYF.

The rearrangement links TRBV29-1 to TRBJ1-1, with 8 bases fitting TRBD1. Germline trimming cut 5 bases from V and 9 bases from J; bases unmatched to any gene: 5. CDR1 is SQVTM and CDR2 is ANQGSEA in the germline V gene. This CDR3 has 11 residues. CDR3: CSVPGQGQAFF. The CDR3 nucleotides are TGCAGCGTTCCCGGACAGGGCCAAGCTTTCTTT.

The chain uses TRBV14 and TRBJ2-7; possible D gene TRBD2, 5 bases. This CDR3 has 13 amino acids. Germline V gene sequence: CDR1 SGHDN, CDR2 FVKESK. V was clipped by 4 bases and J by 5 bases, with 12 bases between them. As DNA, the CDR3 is TGTGCCAGCAGCCTGGTCAGGAGGAACGAGCAGTACTTC. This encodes CASSLVRRNEQYF.

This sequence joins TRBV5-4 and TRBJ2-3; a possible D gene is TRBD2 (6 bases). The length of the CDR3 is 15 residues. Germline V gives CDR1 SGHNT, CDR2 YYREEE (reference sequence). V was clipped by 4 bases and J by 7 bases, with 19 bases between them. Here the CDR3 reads CASSPGRVGGNTQYF. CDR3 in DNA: TGTGCCAGCAGCCCCGGGCGGGTCGGAGGGAATACGCAGTATTTT.